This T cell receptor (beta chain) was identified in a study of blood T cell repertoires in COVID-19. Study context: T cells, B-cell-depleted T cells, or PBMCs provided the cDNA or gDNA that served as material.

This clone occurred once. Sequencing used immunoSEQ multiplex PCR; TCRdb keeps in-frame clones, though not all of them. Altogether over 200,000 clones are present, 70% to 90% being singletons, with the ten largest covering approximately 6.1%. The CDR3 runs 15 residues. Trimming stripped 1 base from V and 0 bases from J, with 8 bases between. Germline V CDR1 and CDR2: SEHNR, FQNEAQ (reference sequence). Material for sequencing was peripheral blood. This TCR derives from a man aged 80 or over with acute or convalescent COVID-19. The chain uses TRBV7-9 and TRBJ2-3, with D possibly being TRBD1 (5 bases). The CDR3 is CASSLEGRSTDTQYF. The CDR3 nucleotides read TGTGCCAGCAGCTTAGAGGGGCGGAGCACAGATACGCAGTATTTT.